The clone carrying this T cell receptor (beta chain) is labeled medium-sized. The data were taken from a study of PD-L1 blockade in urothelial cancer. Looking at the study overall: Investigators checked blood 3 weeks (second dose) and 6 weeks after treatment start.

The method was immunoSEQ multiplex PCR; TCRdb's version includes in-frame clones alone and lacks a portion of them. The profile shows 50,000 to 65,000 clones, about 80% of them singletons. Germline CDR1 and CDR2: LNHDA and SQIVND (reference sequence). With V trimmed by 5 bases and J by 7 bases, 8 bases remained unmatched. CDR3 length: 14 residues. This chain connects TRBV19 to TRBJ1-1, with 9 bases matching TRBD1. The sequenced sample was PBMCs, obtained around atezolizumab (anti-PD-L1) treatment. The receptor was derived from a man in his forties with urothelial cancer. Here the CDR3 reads CASSVDRGRSEAFF. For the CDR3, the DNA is TGTGCCAGTAGTGTGGACAGGGGAAGGAGTGAAGCTTTCTTT.